One and the same sample provided the 21 T cell receptor beta chains below, sequenced in a study of T-cell memory formation after mild COVID-19. TCRdb redid the calling of the 5' RACE reads with MiXCR, one entry per CDR3 protein. The sample holds 75,000 to 95,000 distinct CDR3 sequences, about 15% seen once. The sample was PBMCs or a T cell subset sorted from them (not recorded which). These receptors all come from a man younger than 30 who had mild COVID-19 (a few samples of this study predate the infection). Cell type and time point are not known.

This clonotype came up a few times. The V and J genes are TRBV6-5 and TRBJ2-7, with a weak D call TRBD2 (7 bases). With 2 bases removed from V and 3 bases from J, the gap between germline ends came to 23 bases. The CDR3 sequence is 18 residues long. CDR1 and CDR2 (germline): MNHEY, SVGAGI. DNA of the CDR3: TGTGCCAGCAGTTACGCGCCGGGAGGAGGGGGTTTCCTCTACGAGCAGTACTTC. It encodes CASSYAPGGGGFLYEQYF.

The chain links TRBV5-6 to TRBJ2-1; 7 bases align to TRBD2. This CDR3 has 15 residues. Trimming at V came to 6 bases and at J to 2 bases, leaving 8 bases not matched to a gene. CDR1 SGHDT and CDR2 YYEEEE come from the germline V gene. Written as DNA, the CDR3 is TGTGCCAGCACCTTCCGGGACTACCCCTACAATGAGCAGTTCTTC. Encoded protein: CASTFRDYPYNEQFF. Full variable domain (remainder filled in from reference TRBV5-6 and TRBJ2-1): DAGVTQSPTHLIKTRGQQVTLRCSPKSGHDTVSWYQQALGQGPQFIFQYYEEEERQRGNFPDRFSGHQFPNYSSELNVNALLLGDSALYLCASTFRDYPYNEQFFGPGTRLTVL.

The gene calls are TRBV5-1 and TRBJ2-7, with 10 positions matching TRBD1. CDR3 length: 13 residues. With V trimmed by 1 base and J by 6 bases, 1 base remained unmatched. Germline V CDR1 and CDR2: SGHRS, YFSETQ. This CDR3 reads CASSLRDRGEQYV. The CDR3 DNA follows: TGCGCCAGCAGCTTGAGGGACAGGGGCGAGCAGTACGTC.

The J gene is TRBJ1-1, the V gene TRBV7-6, with 11 bases lining up with TRBD1. Germline V gene lookup returns CDR1 SGHVS and CDR2 FNYEAQ. J was trimmed by 0 bases and V by 4 bases; bases with no gene match: 7. The CDR3 runs 17 residues. CDR3 loop: CASSWDRGRNMNTEAFF. Written as DNA, the CDR3 is TGTGCCAGCAGCTGGGACAGGGGGAGAAACATGAACACTGAAGCTTTCTTT.

This clonotype was observed a few times. The V gene is TRBV9, the J gene TRBJ1-3, with 7 bases that match TRBD1. The CDR3 covers 17 residues. With V trimmed by 4 bases and J by 0 bases, 10 bases remained unmatched. The germline gives CDR1 SGDLS, CDR2 YYNGEE. The CDR3 is CASSPEGTAISGNTIYF. For the CDR3, the DNA is TGTGCCAGCAGCCCTGAAGGGACAGCTATCTCTGGAAACACCATATATTTT.

In this sample, this clonotype turned up a few times. The V gene is TRBV10-3, the J gene TRBJ2-2; possibly TRBD1 for D (5 bases). V shed 8 bases and J shed 0 bases, with 7 bases lying between them. This CDR3 comprises 13 residues. Per the germline V gene, CDR1 is ENHRY and CDR2 is SYGVKD. The CDR3 coding sequence is TGTGCCATCGACAGAGCGAACACCGGGGAGCTGTTTTTT. Amino acids: CAIDRANTGELFF.

This clonotype was counted a few times. The chain combines TRBV12-3 or TRBV12-4 with TRBJ1-2, with 10 bases fitting TRBD1. The V gene end was trimmed by 5 bases and the J gene end by 4 bases; junction bases not matched to a gene: 4. The CDR3 extends over 14 amino acids. Written as DNA, the CDR3 is TGTGCCAGCAGTCCGGGACAGGGGCCCTATGGCTACACCTTC. It encodes CASSPGQGPYGYTF.

Here the CDR3 reads CSGSGTAANYGYTF. Here the CDR3 DNA reads TGCAGCGGTTCGGGGACAGCTGCTAACTATGGCTACACCTTC. This rearrangement joins TRBV29-1 to TRBJ1-2, with 7 bases lining up with TRBD1. Losses at the gene ends were 7 bases for V and 0 bases for J; bases not matched to a gene: 8. Germline V gene sequence: CDR1 SQVTM, CDR2 ANQGSEA. The CDR3 length is 14 residues.

This chain uses TRBV5-1 with TRBJ1-4; TRBD1 agrees at 8 bases. The V gene end was trimmed by 3 bases and the J gene end by 8 bases; junction bases not matched to a gene: 12. CDR3 length: 16 amino acids. Germline CDR1 SGHRS, CDR2 YFSETQ. CDR3 protein: CASSYDRGTVREKLFF. The CDR3 coding sequence is TGCGCCAGCAGCTACGACAGGGGAACTGTCAGAGAAAAACTGTTTTTT.

There are a few counts of this clonotype. The V call is TRBV25-1, the J call TRBJ2-7; 7 nucleotides line up with TRBD1. Germline CDR1 MGHDK, CDR2 SYGVNS. With V trimmed by 8 bases and J by 3 bases, 7 bases remained unmatched. The CDR3 contains 13 residues. CDR3 protein: CASEPWDSYEQYF. The DNA for the CDR3 is TGTGCCAGCGAACCTTGGGACAGCTACGAGCAGTACTTC.

The chain couples TRBV7-9 to TRBJ1-2; weak D call: TRBD1 (6 bases). Trimming took 6 bases from V and 6 from J, leaving 14 bases between them. This CDR3 has 13 residues. CDR1 is SEHNR, CDR2 FQNEAQ, per germline (reference sequence). The CDR3 sequence: CASRTAGANGYTF. The CDR3 nucleotides read TGTGCCAGCAGGACGGCAGGGGCGAATGGCTACACCTTC.

Only a few counts were recorded for this clonotype. V usage is TRBV7-9 and J usage is TRBJ2-1; 7 positions match TRBD1. This CDR3 is 15 amino acids long. The V gene end was trimmed by 5 bases and the J gene end by 4 bases; junction bases not matched to a gene: 8. CDR1 and CDR2 (germline): SEHNR, FQNEAQ (reference sequence). The CDR3 bases are TGTGCCAGCAGCCCCCGGGACAGCCTATACAATGAGCAGTTCTTC. Its translation: CASSPRDSLYNEQFF.

There are a few counts of this clonotype. The chain links TRBV4-1 to TRBJ2-5, with TRBD2 matching over 9 bases. The CDR3 covers 16 residues. The V gene end was trimmed by 3 bases and the J gene end by 2 bases; junction bases not matched to a gene: 7. The germline CDR1 and CDR2 sequences are MGHRA and YSYEKL. The CDR3 is CASSHPPSGEQETQYF. In DNA, the CDR3 is TGCGCCAGCAGCCACCCTCCTAGCGGGGAACAAGAGACCCAGTACTTC.

The chain combines TRBV7-9 with TRBJ2-3; TRBD2 aligns across 8 bases. V was pared by 4 bases and J by 2 bases, with 11 bases of the junction left unmatched. Germline V gene sequence: CDR1 SEHNR, CDR2 FQNEAQ (reference sequence). The CDR3 length is 17 residues. The CDR3 protein is CASSSRGVAGNTDTQYF. Here the CDR3 DNA reads TGTGCCAGCAGCTCCCGTGGGGTAGCGGGGAACACAGATACGCAGTATTTT.

The gene calls are TRBV28 and TRBJ2-1; D perhaps matches TRBD2 (6 bases). Germline CDR1 MDHEN, CDR2 SYDVKM. V lost 5 bases, J lost 6 bases, and 14 bases lay in between. The CDR3 extends over 14 amino acids. The CDR3 nucleotides read TGTGCCAGCAGTCATAGCGGAGGACCCAATGAGCAGTTCTTC. Amino acid sequence: CASSHSGGPNEQFF.

This clonotype was counted a few times. The rearrangement uses TRBV10-3 and TRBJ2-7; 13 positions match TRBD2. Germline V lookup: CDR1 ENHRY, CDR2 SYGVKD. The V gene end was trimmed by 4 bases and the J gene end by 1 base; junction bases not matched to a gene: 4. This CDR3 contains 16 residues. In DNA form, the CDR3 reads TGTGCCATCAGTGGATCGACTAGCGGGGGGTCCTACGAGCAGTACTTC. This translates into CAISGSTSGGSYEQYF.

The chain joins TRBV6-6 to TRBJ1-4; D perhaps matches TRBD1 (5 bases). The CDR3 loop spans 16 amino acids. V lost 5 bases and J lost 7, with 20 bases in between. The V gene's germline CDR1 is MNHNY and CDR2 SVGAGI (reference sequence). The CDR3 loop reads CASSPSTGGSSEKLFF. In DNA form, the CDR3 reads TGTGCCAGCAGTCCCTCGACCGGGGGGTCCTCTGAAAAACTGTTTTTT.

This clonotype was observed a few times. V usage is TRBV6-4 and J usage is TRBJ2-1; D is uncertain. Trimming stripped 2 bases from V and 3 bases from J, with 5 bases between. There are 13 residues in the CDR3. Germline CDR1 is MRHNA and CDR2 is SNTAGT. The CDR3 is CASSDGHYNEQFF. The CDR3 DNA reads as TGTGCCAGCAGTGACGGCCACTACAATGAGCAGTTCTTC.

The chain recombines TRBV5-5 with TRBJ2-5, with TRBD2 identical over 8 bases. This CDR3 comprises 16 residues. Germline values: CDR1 SGHKS, CDR2 YYEKEE (reference sequence). Unmatched junction bases numbered 12, after V lost 3 bases and J lost 5 bases. Here the CDR3 reads CASSSSPTSARETQYF. Here the CDR3 DNA reads TGTGCCAGCAGCTCGAGTCCGACTAGCGCAAGGGAGACCCAGTACTTC.

This clonotype was seen only a few times. This sequence joins TRBV4-1 and TRBJ1-1; maybe TRBD1 (5 bases). The CDR3 runs to 15 residues. Trimming took off 1 base at V and 3 bases at J, with 12 bases between the two ends. CDR1 is MGHRA and CDR2 is YSYEKL in the germline V gene. Written as DNA, the CDR3 is TGCGCCAGCAGCCAAGGAGGACACGGGTACACTGAAGCTTTCTTT. It yields the protein CASSQGGHGYTEAFF.

The chain joins TRBV15 to TRBJ2-2; TRBD2 is a possible D gene (5 bases). Germline values: CDR1 LNHNV, CDR2 YYDKDF (reference sequence). The CDR3 loop spans 13 amino acids. V was trimmed by 8 bases and J by 5 bases, leaving 12 bases between them. The CDR3 DNA reads as TGTGCCACCGACGACCGGGGTACCGGGGAGCTGTTTTTT. This codes for CATDDRGTGELFF.